Sequencing of this T cell receptor beta chain was carried out in a study of blood T cell repertoires in COVID-19. Turning to the study itself: Sites in the United States, Italy and Spain provided acute and convalescent COVID-19 samples. The cDNA or gDNA used as material had been derived from T cells, B-cell-depleted T cells, or PBMCs.

This clone turned up a few times. Germline is not matched at one junction end, which may reflect a read error. Clones were sequenced by immunoSEQ multiplex PCR, and TCRdb holds only the in-frame ones, with some missing. The profile covers tens of thousands of clones, with about 80% appearing a single time and roughly 7.9% taken by the ten largest. The germline V gene encodes CDR1 GTSNPN and CDR2 SVGIG (reference sequence). There are 13 residues in the CDR3. Sequencing was done on a sample of peripheral blood. The V gene is TRBV30, the J gene TRBJ1-5; no clear D gene. This receptor was taken from a man aged 65 to 79 with active or convalescent COVID-19. CDR3 sequence: CAWSRSSDQPQHF. The CDR3 nucleotides read TGTGCCTGGAGTAGGTCTAGCGATCAGCCCCAGCATTTT. Combining the CDR3 with reference TRBV30 and TRBJ1-5 gives the whole variable domain SQTIHQWPATLVQPVGSPLSLECTVEGTSNPNLYWYRQAAGRGLQLLFYSVGIGQISSEVPQNLSASRPQDRQFILSSKKLLLSDSGFYLCAWSRSSDQPQHFGDGTRLSIL.